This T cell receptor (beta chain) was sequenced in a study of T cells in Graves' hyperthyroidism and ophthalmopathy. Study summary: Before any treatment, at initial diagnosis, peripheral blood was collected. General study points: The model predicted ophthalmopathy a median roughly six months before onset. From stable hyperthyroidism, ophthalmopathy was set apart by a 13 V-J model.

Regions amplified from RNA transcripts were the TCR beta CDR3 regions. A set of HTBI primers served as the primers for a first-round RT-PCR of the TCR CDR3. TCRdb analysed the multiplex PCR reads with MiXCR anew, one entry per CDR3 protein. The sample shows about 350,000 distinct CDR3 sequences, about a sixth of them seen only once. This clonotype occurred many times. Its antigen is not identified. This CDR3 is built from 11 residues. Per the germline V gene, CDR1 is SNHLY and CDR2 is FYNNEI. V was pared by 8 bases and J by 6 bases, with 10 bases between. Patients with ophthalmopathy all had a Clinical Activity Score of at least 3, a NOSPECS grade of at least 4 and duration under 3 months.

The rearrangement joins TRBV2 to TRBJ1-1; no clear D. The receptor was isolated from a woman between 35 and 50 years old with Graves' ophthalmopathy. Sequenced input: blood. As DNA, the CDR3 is TGTGCCAGCCAGAAGGAGTCTGAAGCTTTCTTT. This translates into CASQKESEAFF.